This T cell receptor (beta chain) comes out of a study of identical twins. Unique molecular identifiers were present on the cDNA, which also gained a universal primer site by template switching. TCRdb reanalysed the 5' RACE reads using MiXCR and keeps one entry per CDR3 protein. The sample has about 700,000 distinct CDR3 sequences, approximately 6.1% seen once. The CDR3 totals 16 residues. Trimming left V 6 bases short and J 0 bases short, with 17 bases between. Germline values: CDR1 MDHEN, CDR2 SYDVKM. The donor group consisted entirely of healthy Caucasians. Findings and limits, study-wide: Carriage of fewer insertions was seen in abundant cord blood beta clonotypes, whereas memory repertoires showed none. Partial confounding of zero-insertion analyses by invariant MAIT and iNKT cells was possible.

In the case of this clonotype: As yet, its antigen is unknown.

The sequencing input was naive T cells sorted from blood. This TCR was sampled from a man aged 18 to 29 in good health. The chain carries TRBV28 and TRBJ1-1, with D possibly being TRBD1 (6 bases). The CDR3 DNA reads as TGTGCCAGCAGCACGGCGGGGGGGCTGGTGAACACTGAAGCTTTCTTT. Its protein is CASSTAGGLVNTEAFF.